The 3 T cell receptor beta chains reported below all come from one sample, sequenced in a study of shared clonotypes between healthy human individuals. Only in-frame clones appear in the TCRdb table, and some are missing; sequencing was by immunoSEQ multiplex PCR. The sample holds 2.3 million or so clones, 85% to 95% seen once. What was sequenced was naive CD4+ T cells from PBMCs. Subset denoted: CD45RA+ positively selected. The receptors derive from a young man in good health. Some clones in this sample may be carry-over from other donors' samples.

V and J are TRBV2 and TRBJ1-1; no firm D call. The CDR3 length is 14 residues. The V gene's germline CDR1 is SNHLY and CDR2 FYNNEI. V was pared by 10 bases and J by 3 bases, with 18 bases between. The CDR3 is CATGRSSVDTEAFF. CDR3 DNA: TGTGCCACCGGCCGGAGCTCAGTAGACACTGAAGCTTTCTTT.

Remarks on this clone: The same CDR3 can be traced to other DNA sequences in this sample. J is TRBJ1-1 and V is TRBV7-3; 8 positions match TRBD1. J was trimmed by 5 bases and V by 4 bases; bases with no gene match: 3. CDR1 SGHTA and CDR2 FQGTGA come from the germline V gene. There are 13 residues in the CDR3. The CDR3, as DNA: TGTGCCAGCAGCTACGGACAGGGAACTGAAGCTTTCTTT. Translation gives CASSYGQGTEAFF.

The CDR3 coding sequence is TGTGCCAGCAGCATTTTGAGGACAGAGACCCAGTACTTC. Translation: CASSILRTETQYF. This chain joins TRBV7-2 and TRBJ2-5; D gene ambiguous. The CDR3 consists of 13 residues. Trimming left V 5 bases short and J 4 bases short, with 11 bases between. Germline V gene lookup returns CDR1 SGHTA and CDR2 FQGNSA.